The clone carrying this T cell receptor (beta chain) was seen repeatedly, ten times or more. What it binds is unknown. Trimming removed 4 bases at V and 0 bases at J, with 7 bases between. The germline gives CDR1 KGHSH, CDR2 LQKENI. This CDR3 contains 15 residues. Unique molecular identifiers were incorporated into the prepared TCRbeta library. TCRdb processed the PCR reads anew with MiXCR; each CDR3 protein has one entry. This table has under 100,000 distinct CDR3 sequences, roughly a sixth appearing once. This sample is drawn from a study of T-cell reconstitution after alpha-beta-depleted transplantation in children. Overall study results and limits: From surviving recipient T cells and thymic progenitors came the high day-60 TCRbeta diversity observed in some patients. Several hundred graft clones that had expanded were reportedly the source of alpha-beta T cells about two months after transplant. When one year had passed after transplant, most T-cell counts and diversity came from newly produced T cells.

The chain joins TRBV18 to TRBJ1-6, with D hard to call. This receptor was taken from a male patient between 2 and 15 years old who had a stem cell transplant for acute lymphoblastic leukemia, so the T cells may come from the graft donor. Source: PBMCs, mostly from graft donor cells, taken 180 days after TCRalphabeta/CD19-depleted stem cell transplant. This chain's CDR3 is CASSLDGSYNSPLHF. The CDR3 bases are TGTGCCAGCTCACTTGACGGCTCCTATAATTCACCCCTCCACTTT.